A single sample is the source of the 17 T cell receptor beta chains below, sequenced in a study of shared clonotypes between healthy human individuals. Repertoires were generated with immunoSEQ multiplex PCR, while TCRdb's copy carries only in-frame clones and drops some. The data hold 2,500,000 or so clones, with just under 95% observed a single time. Specimen: naive CD4+ T cells from PBMCs. Regarding subset: CD45RA+ positively selected. These receptors were taken from a young man in good health. Some clones in this sample may be carry-over from other donors' samples.

The chain carries TRBV4-1 and TRBJ2-2, with D perhaps TRBD1 (5 bases). Germline V CDR1 and CDR2: MGHRA, YSYEKL. V lost 0 bases and J lost 0, with 11 bases in between. CDR3 length: 17 amino acids. The CDR3 spells CASSQDQGRTNTGELFF. The CDR3 DNA reads as TGCGCCAGCAGCCAAGATCAGGGCAGGACGAACACCGGGGAGCTGTTTTTT.

The chain joins TRBV7-8 to TRBJ1-1; D not resolved. The CDR3 extends over 15 amino acids. V gave up 3 bases and J gave up 0 bases, with 11 bases separating them. CDR1 SGHVS and CDR2 FQNEAQ come from the germline V gene. The CDR3 region has the DNA TGTGCCAGCAGCTTCACGAGGGCCCTGAACACTGAAGCTTTCTTT. It translates to CASSFTRALNTEAFF.

The chain links TRBV27 to TRBJ2-3, with D perhaps assigned TRBD1 or TRBD2 (5 bases each). Germline V gene lookup returns CDR1 MNHEY and CDR2 SMNVEV (reference sequence). This CDR3 has 15 amino acids. Trimming cost V 6 bases and J 3 bases, with 16 bases left between them. The CDR3 nucleotides are TGTGCCAGCAGGACCGGGACGGTCTCAACAGATACGCAGTATTTT. Its translation: CASRTGTVSTDTQYF.

The chain recombines TRBV18 with TRBJ2-2; D is perhaps TRBD2 (5 bases). This CDR3 is 15 amino acids long. Germline CDR1 KGHSH, CDR2 LQKENI. Deletions cut 3 bases from V and 6 bases from J, with 14 bases between. CDR3 region: CASSPQNLRAGELFF. CDR3 sequence (DNA): TGTGCCAGCTCACCTCAAAATTTGAGGGCCGGGGAGCTGTTTTTT.

V and J are TRBV28 and TRBJ1-1; a weak D match, TRBD1 (6 bases). With 6 bases removed from V and 11 bases from J, the gap between germline ends came to 16 bases. The CDR3 covers 12 residues. The V gene's germline CDR1 is MDHEN and CDR2 SYDVKM. The CDR3 coding sequence is TGTGCCAGCAGCTTGGAACAGGGAAGGGCTTTCTTT. Translated: CASSLEQGRAFF.

This chain links TRBV7-9 with TRBJ2-2; TRBD1 matches 7 bases. The CDR3 is 15 residues long. V lost 2 bases, J lost 7 bases, and 7 bases stayed unmatched. From germline, CDR1 is SEHNR and CDR2 FQNEAQ (reference sequence). The CDR3 DNA sequence: TGTGCCAGCAGCTTACTGGGGACAGAATACGGGGAGCTGTTTTTT. Translation: CASSLLGTEYGELFF. The full variable domain, with the rest looked up from reference TRBV7-9 and TRBJ2-2, is DTGVSQNPRHKITKRGQNVTFRCDPISEHNRLYWYRQTLGQGPEFLTYFQNEAQLEKSRLLSDRFSAERPKGSFSTLEIQRTEQGDSAMYLCASSLLGTEYGELFFGEGSRLTVL.

This clone is a singleton in its sample. This CDR3 is CASSLRPTGGTGELFF. The CDR3, as DNA: TGCGCCAGCAGCTTGCGCCCGACAGGGGGCACCGGGGAGCTGTTTTTT. J is TRBJ2-2 and V is TRBV5-1; 9 nucleotides line up with TRBD1. With V trimmed by 1 base and J by 4 bases, 5 bases remained unmatched. From germline, CDR1 is SGHRS and CDR2 YFSETQ. CDR3 length: 16 residues.

This chain connects TRBV6-6 to TRBJ2-7; D could derive from TRBD1 or TRBD2 (5 bases each). The CDR3 extends over 15 amino acids. V was shortened by 6 bases and J by 6 bases, with 21 bases between the two germline ends. Germline V gene lookup returns CDR1 MNHNY and CDR2 SVGAGI (reference sequence). Here the CDR3 DNA reads TGTGCCAGCAGCACCTTCGTGGGAGTTGGGACCGAGCAGTACTTC. Its translation is CASSTFVGVGTEQYF.

CDR3 protein: CASSLQWYRPKTNEKLFF. The CDR3 DNA is TGTGCCAGCAGTTTGCAATGGTACCGACCGAAAACTAATGAAAAACTGTTTTTT. This sequence joins TRBV28 and TRBJ1-4; D is undetermined. The CDR3 contains 18 residues. Trimming removed 3 bases from V and 1 base from J, with 18 bases in between. CDR1 and CDR2 (germline): MDHEN, SYDVKM.

The chain employs TRBV5-6 and TRBJ2-5, with TRBD2 matching over 11 bases. The ends lost 4 bases at V and 5 bases at J; junction bases unmatched: 7. The length of the CDR3 is 15 residues. Germline loops: CDR1 SGHDT, CDR2 YYEEEE. CDR3 sequence (DNA): TGTGCCAGCAGCCCACTAGCGGGAGTGGGGGAGACCCAGTACTTC. It specifies CASSPLAGVGETQYF. Full variable domain (missing parts from reference TRBV5-6 and TRBJ2-5): DAGVTQSPTHLIKTRGQQVTLRCSPKSGHDTVSWYQQALGQGPQFIFQYYEEEERQRGNFPDRFSGHQFPNYSSELNVNALLLGDSALYLCASSPLAGVGETQYFGPGTRLLVL.

V gene TRBV7-7 combines with J gene TRBJ2-1; TRBD1 is a possible D gene (6 bases). Trimming took off 3 bases at V and 1 base at J, with 10 bases between the two ends. From germline, CDR1 is SSHAT and CDR2 FNYEAQ (reference sequence). The CDR3 spans 15 residues. The CDR3 sequence is CASSLGAGSYNEQFF. The CDR3 nucleotides are TGTGCCAGCAGCTTGGGGGCCGGTTCCTACAATGAGCAGTTCTTC.

The rearrangement joins TRBV28 to TRBJ2-7; no firm D call. Between the trimmed V and J ends, which lost 2 bases and 6 bases, there was a span of 14 bases. This CDR3 has 14 amino acids. Germline assignment: CDR1 MDHEN and CDR2 SYDVKM. In nucleotides, the CDR3 is TGTGCCAGCAGTTTACCCACTTGGCCGCCCGAGCAGTACTTC. Translated, it gives CASSLPTWPPEQYF.

This chain connects TRBV5-1 to TRBJ2-5, with TRBD2 matching 11 bases. CDR1 SGHRS and CDR2 YFSETQ come from the germline V gene. The CDR3 is 16 amino acids. V shed 1 base and J 5 bases; nucleotides not matched to a gene: 7. The CDR3 here is CASSLLAGGAEETQYF. Written as DNA, the CDR3 is TGCGCCAGCAGCTTGTTAGCGGGAGGGGCGGAGGAGACCCAGTACTTC.

The chain joins TRBV21-1 to TRBJ1-1. TRBV21-1 is a recognized pseudogene. The CDR3 loop spans 11 amino acids. DNA for the CDR3: TGTGCCAGAACAGGGAGGTGGAAAGCTTTCTTT. It specifies CARTGRWKAFF.

This chain connects TRBV6-6 to TRBJ2-1; D remains unclear. V was trimmed by 6 bases and J by 2 bases, leaving 5 bases between them. Germline CDR1 is MNHNY and CDR2 is SVGAGI (reference sequence). This CDR3 spans 12 amino acids. CDR3 coding DNA: TGTGCCAGCAGCCCCCCCTACAATGAGCAGTTCTTC. Translation: CASSPPYNEQFF.

The chain combines TRBV28 with TRBJ2-1, with 7 bases fitting TRBD1. The CDR3 consists of 12 residues. Germline-derived CDR1 and CDR2 are MDHEN and SYDVKM. The J segment lost 15 bases and the V segment lost 6 bases, leaving 11 bases of the junction unmatched. This CDR3 reads CASSSPGGWGFF. In DNA form, the CDR3 reads TGTGCCAGCAGCTCCCCAGGGGGTTGGGGGTTCTTC. Full variable domain (missing parts from reference TRBV28 and TRBJ2-1): DVKVTQSSRYLVKRTGEKVFLECVQDMDHENMFWYRQDPGLGLRLIYFSYDVKMKEKGDIPEGYSVSREKKERFSLILESASTNQTSMYLCASSSPGGWGFFGPGTRLTVL.

To note about this clone: At one end, the junction sequence differs from germline, possibly due to a read error. This chain connects TRBV7-9 to TRBJ2-1, with 8 positions matching TRBD2. This CDR3 is 15 amino acids long. Germline loops: CDR1 SEHNR, CDR2 FQNEAQ (reference sequence). CDR3 sequence (DNA): TGTGCCAGCGGCTTAGGTACAGCGGGAGCCAACGAGCAGTTCTTC. Translation gives CASGLGTAGANEQFF.